This is a list of T cell receptor beta chains from one sample in a study of lymphopenia after photon versus proton radiotherapy. Only in-frame clones appear in the TCRdb table, and some are missing; sequencing was by immunoSEQ multiplex PCR. The sample includes about 70,000 clones, just under 95% of them seen just once. The sequences come from peripheral blood, collected from a patient treated with photon-based radiotherapy. These receptors all come from a middle-aged woman with cholangiocarcinoma. Each CDR3 is given without its conserved first and last residue. The D gene is left open where the match is weak.

CDR3	D	V	J
ASSPGLAGVSGEQF	TRBD2	TRBV4-2	TRBJ2-1
ASSPFQGPFTDTQY	-	TRBV7-9	TRBJ2-3
ASSFRDGNSPLH	-	TRBV6-5	TRBJ1-6
ATSSGSSYNEQF	-	TRBV15	TRBJ2-1
ASSQIGVSYEQY	-	TRBV6-1	TRBJ2-7
ASSQAADTQY	-	TRBV14	TRBJ2-3
ASSGQGVFTEAF	TRBD1	TRBV6-1	TRBJ1-1
ASSPPLGLAQNGDTQY	-	TRBV18	TRBJ2-3
ASSLGVGVFTEAF	-	TRBV5-1	TRBJ1-1
ASSSKGQGANVLT	TRBD1	TRBV19	TRBJ2-6
ASSVDPYNEQF	-	TRBV9	TRBJ2-1
ASSLDRGPGNSPLH	TRBD1	TRBV5-1	TRBJ1-6
ALTGGTEAF	TRBD1	TRBV30	TRBJ1-1
ASSSGDTEAF	-	TRBV28	TRBJ1-1
AWSVGGRSTEAF	-	TRBV30	TRBJ1-1
ASSQGDRRPEAF	TRBD1	TRBV4-1	TRBJ1-1
ASSQEFGVAGDSYNEQF	TRBD2	TRBV4-3	TRBJ2-1
ASSPPREAFYNEQF	TRBD2	TRBV5-1	TRBJ2-1
ASSIGGTYNSPLH	-	TRBV19	TRBJ1-6
ASSQRQGAFAAF	TRBD1	TRBV28	TRBJ1-1
ASSWRGANGYT	-	TRBV7-9	TRBJ1-2
ASSPQGGGEKLF	TRBD1	TRBV7-9	TRBJ1-4
ASRAVPEYYGYT	-	TRBV28	TRBJ1-2
AIGSSYEQY	-	TRBV10-3	TRBJ2-7
ASRIQGLGHQPQH	-	TRBV6-1	TRBJ1-5
ASSRIAGPPRDSPLH	-	TRBV4-1	TRBJ1-6